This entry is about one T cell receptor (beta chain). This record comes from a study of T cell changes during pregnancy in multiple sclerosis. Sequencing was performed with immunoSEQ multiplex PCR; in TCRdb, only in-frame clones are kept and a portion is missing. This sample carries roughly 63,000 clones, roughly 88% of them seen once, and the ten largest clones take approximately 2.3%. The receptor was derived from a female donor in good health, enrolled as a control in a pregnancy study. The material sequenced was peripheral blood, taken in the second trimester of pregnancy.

The CDR3 loop reads CASSDSVSTIYF. CDR3 nucleotides: TGTGCCAGCAGTGACAGTGTGTCCACCATATATTTT. The chain combines TRBV2 with TRBJ1-3; no definite D call. Germline V gene sequence: CDR1 SNHLY, CDR2 FYNNEI. V was shortened by 3 bases and J by 9 bases, with 9 bases between the two germline ends. The CDR3 loop spans 12 amino acids.